The 22 T cell receptor beta chains reported below all come from one sample, sequenced in a study of human T cells and chemical hapten exposure (dated by TCRdb to about 2021). The method was RACE. TCRdb lists the instrument as NextSeq 500. Starting from the raw public reads, TCRdb applied fastp trimming at Q25, assembled clones with MiXCR and retained in-frame beta chains. A single entry per CDR3 protein holds the most common genes and DNA from its merged rows. Across this sample there are about 110,000 distinct CDR3 sequences, with roughly 9.6% seen only once. 3.5% of the sample is in the top ten clones. The time point label, as the study defines it: patch test 1, 2 weeks after DPC sensitization. Read against the paper, the sample's treatment or condition label means: therapeutic diphenylcyclopropenone sensitization with weekly scalp DPC. Sequenced material: whole blood, taken in connection with sensitization to the hapten diphenylcyclopropenone (DPC). These receptors originate from a woman between 35 and 50 years old with alopecia areata. Some clones in this sample may be carry-over from other donors' samples.

The V call is TRBV20-1, the J call TRBJ2-7; 9 nucleotides match TRBD2. V dropped 5 bases and J dropped 6; count of bases not matched to a gene: 11. This CDR3 contains 14 residues. Germline V gene data show CDR1 as DFQATT and CDR2 as SNEGSKA (reference sequence). The CDR3 spells CSARGLAGFLEQYF. CDR3 coding DNA: TGCAGTGCTCGTGGGCTAGCGGGATTTCTCGAGCAGTACTTC.

This clonotype was observed many times. CDR3 DNA: TGCGCCAGCAGCCTAGGACAGGGCGCGACAGATACGCAGTATTTT. Amino acids: CASSLGQGATDTQYF. The chain couples TRBV4-3 to TRBJ2-3; 8 bases match TRBD1. Germline V gives CDR1 LGHNA, CDR2 YSLEER. The CDR3 covers 15 residues. V lost 4 bases and J lost 3; bases outside the gene matches: 6.

Many counts were recorded for this clonotype. The rearrangement links TRBV27 to TRBJ1-5; D is uncertain. With 0 bases removed from V and 15 bases from J, the gap between germline ends came to 15 bases. CDR3 length: 13 amino acids. Germline lookup yields CDR1 MNHEY and CDR2 SMNVEV (reference sequence). The CDR3 DNA sequence: TGTGCCAGCAGTTTATCGTTTAGCGCTGGTAGGCATTTT. It codes for CASSLSFSAGRHF.

This clonotype turned up a few times. This rearrangement joins TRBV19 to TRBJ2-3, with 7 bases identical to TRBD1. The CDR3 sequence is 16 residues long. Germline V gives CDR1 LNHDA, CDR2 SQIVND (reference sequence). The V gene end was trimmed by 5 bases and the J gene end by 1 base; junction bases not matched to a gene: 9. The CDR3, as DNA: TGTGCCAGTAGTCTCCAGGGGGATTTGGGCACAGATACGCAGTATTTT. Amino acids: CASSLQGDLGTDTQYF. Combining the CDR3 with reference TRBV19 and TRBJ2-3 gives the whole variable domain DGGITQSPKYLFRKEGQNVTLSCEQNLNHDAMYWYRQDPGQGLRLIYYSQIVNDFQKGDIAEGYSVSREKKESFPLTVTSAQKNPTAFYLCASSLQGDLGTDTQYFGPGTRLTVL.

This clonotype was found many times. The rearrangement links TRBV5-1 to TRBJ2-1; D tentatively fits TRBD1 or TRBD2 (7 bases each). CDR1 is SGHRS, CDR2 YFSETQ, per germline. V dropped 4 bases and J dropped 12 bases, with 26 bases sitting between them. This CDR3 spans 16 amino acids. The CDR3 region is CASSDYRRGGSSGQFF. For the CDR3, the DNA is TGCGCCAGCAGCGATTACCGCAGGGGGGGCTCGAGTGGGCAGTTCTTC.

This clonotype showed up just a few times. The chain carries TRBV11-2 and TRBJ1-1, with TRBD1 identical over 9 bases. V lost 3 bases and J lost 11; bases outside the gene matches: 7. CDR1 SGHAT and CDR2 FQNNGV come from the germline V gene. The CDR3 covers 13 residues. In DNA form, the CDR3 reads TGTGCCAGCAGCTTGGCGGGGACAGGGTGGGCTTTCTTT. Translated: CASSLAGTGWAFF.

This clonotype was recorded many times. The chain carries TRBV7-9 and TRBJ2-1, with a weak D call TRBD2 (5 bases). The germline CDR1 and CDR2 sequences are SEHNR and FQNEAQ (reference sequence). The CDR3 totals 13 residues. V was shortened by 4 bases and J by 5 bases, with 9 bases between the two germline ends. The CDR3 sequence is CASSSTGNNEQFF. The CDR3 DNA reads as TGTGCCAGCAGCTCAACCGGGAACAATGAGCAGTTCTTC.

A remark on this clonotype: This may stem from a read error, because a much larger clone lies one nucleotide away. The V and J genes are TRBV10-3 and TRBJ2-2, with a possible D match to TRBD1 (5 bases). Trimming shortened V by 8 bases and J by 1 base, and 5 bases separated the two germline ends. From germline, CDR1 is ENHRY and CDR2 SYGVKD. The CDR3 contains 12 residues. CDR3 loop: CAIDRNTGELFF. In DNA form, the CDR3 reads TGTGCCATCGACAGGAACACCGGGGAGCTGTTTTTT.

This clonotype showed up just a few times. CDR3 residues: CSARVNSLAKNIQYF. CDR3 nucleotide sequence: TGCAGTGCTAGAGTGAATAGTCTAGCCAAAAACATTCAGTACTTC. This chain uses TRBV20-1 with TRBJ2-4; no clear D gene. V lost 1 base and J 0 bases, leaving 10 bases between the germline ends. The CDR3 is 15 residues long. Germline V gene sequence: CDR1 DFQATT, CDR2 SNEGSKA (reference sequence).

Many counts were recorded for this clonotype. V is TRBV24-1 and J is TRBJ1-2, with a possible D match to TRBD1 (6 bases). The CDR3 sequence is 15 residues long. CDR1 is KGHDR, CDR2 SFDVKD, per germline. Deletions cut 4 bases from V and 5 bases from J, with 16 bases between. Here the CDR3 DNA reads TGTGCCACCAGTGACTCCGGGACACCCACGTATGGCTACACCTTC. Translating it yields CATSDSGTPTYGYTF.

This clonotype has at least ten counts. The CDR3: CSVERAGSYEQYF. CDR3 bases: TGCAGCGTCGAGAGGGCAGGGAGTTACGAGCAGTACTTC. The chain couples TRBV29-1 to TRBJ2-7, with D possibly called TRBD1 or TRBD2 (5 bases each). From germline, CDR1 is SQVTM and CDR2 ANQGSEA. V was shortened by 6 bases and J by 4 bases, with 16 bases between the two germline ends. The CDR3 extends over 13 amino acids.

This chain joins TRBV6-1 and TRBJ2-5, with D unresolved. CDR1 MNHNS and CDR2 SASEGT come from the germline V gene. This CDR3 contains 12 residues. With 1 base removed from V and 9 bases from J, the gap between germline ends came to 9 bases. CDR3 protein: CASSEDPRAQYF. Written as DNA, the CDR3 is TGTGCCAGCAGTGAAGACCCCCGGGCCCAGTACTTC.

This clonotype was seen ten or more times. One junction end disagrees with the germline gene, perhaps due to a read error. The chain is built from TRBV5-6 and TRBJ2-1; TRBD2 agrees at 15 bases. This CDR3 is 16 amino acids long. Germline loops: CDR1 SGHDT, CDR2 YYEEEE. The CDR3, as DNA: TGTGCCAGCAGCCTTCGGACTAGCGGGAGGGCTAATGGGCAGTTCTTC. Translating it yields CASSLRTSGRANGQFF.

This chain uses TRBV25-1 with TRBJ1-1; D call uncertain. The CDR3 totals 14 residues. In germline, CDR1 is MGHDK, CDR2 SYGVNS. V gave up 0 bases and J gave up 1 base, with 6 bases separating them. The CDR3 region has the DNA TGTGCCAGCAGTGAATATGGTTGGAACACTGAAGCTTTCTTT. The encoded protein is CASSEYGWNTEAFF.

This clonotype has ten or more counts. The CDR3 reads CSVHTGASSYEQYF. The DNA for the CDR3 is TGCAGCGTTCATACAGGAGCAAGCTCCTACGAGCAGTACTTC. The chain carries TRBV29-1 and TRBJ2-7; D might be TRBD1 (5 bases). V lost 5 bases, J lost 0 bases, and 14 bases lay in between. Germline V gene data show CDR1 as SQVTM and CDR2 as ANQGSEA. The CDR3 spans 14 residues.

This clonotype has just a few counts. V and J are TRBV5-6 and TRBJ2-3; 10 nucleotides match TRBD2. CDR1 is SGHDT and CDR2 is YYEEEE in the germline V gene. Germline trimming cut 1 base from V and 2 bases from J; bases unmatched to any gene: 7. This CDR3 has 17 amino acids. DNA of the CDR3: TGTGCCAGCAGCTTGTATGTAGCGGGGGGCTCCACAGATACGCAGTATTTT. Translation: CASSLYVAGGSTDTQYF.

This clonotype was seen ten or more times. The chain links TRBV12-3 or TRBV12-4 to TRBJ2-1; 9 bases agree with TRBD2. J lost 5 bases, V lost 5 bases, and 7 bases had no gene match. The CDR3 runs to 15 residues. The CDR3 DNA reads as TGTGCCAGCAGTGGCTGGGTAGCGGGGGACAATGAGCAGTTCTTC. It is translated as CASSGWVAGDNEQFF.

This clonotype was picked up a small number of times. V is TRBV4-2 and J is TRBJ2-3; no clear D gene. The germline V gene encodes CDR1 LGHNA and CDR2 YNFKEQ. CDR3 length: 15 residues. Trimming removed 0 bases at V and 6 bases at J, with 13 bases between. The CDR3 DNA follows: TGTGCCAGCAGCCAAGAAGGTGGCAGTCGGGATACGCAGTATTTT. Encoded protein: CASSQEGGSRDTQYF.

In its sample, this clonotype was seen many times. This chain connects TRBV19 to TRBJ2-5; TRBD1 matches 7 bases. After removal of 4 bases from V and 4 bases from J, the junction contained 3 bases not matched to a gene. This CDR3 is built from 13 residues. Germline CDR1 is LNHDA and CDR2 is SQIVND (reference sequence). CDR3 residues: CASSTRDRETQYF. In DNA, the CDR3 is TGTGCCAGTAGTACCCGGGACAGAGAGACCCAGTACTTC.

This clonotype was detected only a few times. The chain carries TRBV29-1 and TRBJ2-3; the D is unclear. Germline-derived CDR1 and CDR2 are SQVTM and ANQGSEA. This CDR3 spans 12 amino acids. V was trimmed by 4 bases and J by 0 bases, leaving 5 bases between them. DNA of the CDR3: TGCAGCGTTGCCTATAGCACAGATACGCAGTATTTT. Amino acid sequence: CSVAYSTDTQYF.

This clonotype turned up a few times. The CDR3 sequence: CASSPPHYRVELTDTQYF. As DNA, the CDR3 is TGTGCCAGCTCACCGCCCCACTACAGGGTTGAACTCACAGATACGCAGTATTTT. This sequence joins TRBV18 and TRBJ2-3; a weak D match, TRBD1 (6 bases). This CDR3 has 18 residues. Germline V gene data show CDR1 as KGHSH and CDR2 as LQKENI. Between the trimmed V and J ends, which lost 3 bases and 2 bases, there was a span of 21 bases.

DNA of the CDR3: TGTGCCAGCAGCTTAGAACTTAAATCTTCGGGGAATACGCAGTATTTT. Its protein product is CASSLELKSSGNTQYF. The rearrangement joins TRBV7-2 to TRBJ2-3; the D gene is possibly TRBD2 (5 bases). CDR1 is SGHTA and CDR2 is FQGNSA in the germline V gene. Trimming took off 1 base at V and 7 bases at J, with 18 bases between the two ends. The CDR3 sequence is 16 residues long.